The 29 T cell receptor beta chains below come from one sample, sequenced in a study of regulatory T cells in long-lasting Graves disease. Construction of TCR beta libraries relied on iRepertoire HTBI primers and on Arm-PCR targeting CDR3 regions. Using its own MiXCR run on the multiplex PCR reads, TCRdb lists one record per CDR3 protein. This sample yields about 470,000 distinct CDR3 sequences, of which about a sixth are seen a single time; 12% belongs to the top ten. Noted time point: newly diagnosed GD, antithyroid drugs for less than 3 months. Extracted PBMC RNA gave rise to the TCR library. The same data also went into a second study, on T cells in Graves' hyperthyroidism and ophthalmopathy.

Sample: peripheral blood mononuclear cells (PBMCs), taken at new diagnosis, from a patient treated with antithyroid drugs. The receptor source for this set is a man in his forties or fifties with Graves disease.

The gene calls are TRBV5-8 and TRBJ1-5, with D maybe TRBD1 (5 bases). The CDR3 length is 15 residues. From germline, CDR1 is SGHTS and CDR2 YDEGEE. V gave up 0 bases and J gave up 7 bases, with 14 bases separating them. The CDR3 protein is CASSLASQGTQPQHF. CDR3 DNA: TGTGCCAGCAGCTTGGCTTCCCAGGGAACGCAGCCCCAGCATTTT.

The genes are TRBV19 and TRBJ2-6; no definite D call. The CDR3 runs 16 residues. Trimming pared 3 bases from V and 0 bases from J, leaving 9 bases between. Germline V lookup: CDR1 LNHDA, CDR2 SQIVND (reference sequence). For the CDR3, the DNA is TGTGCCAGTAGTATGGCCCGCTTCTCTGGGGCCAACGTCCTGACTTTC. Amino acid sequence: CASSMARFSGANVLTF.

This clonotype was picked up many times. This rearrangement joins TRBV6-1 to TRBJ2-2; 9 bases are shared with TRBD2. CDR1 MNHNS and CDR2 SASEGT come from the germline V gene. The CDR3 is 15 amino acids. With 7 bases clipped from V and 0 bases from J, the junction kept 3 bases outside the gene matches. CDR3 residues: CASNVAGANTGELFF. As DNA, the CDR3 is TGTGCCAGCAACGTAGCGGGAGCGAACACCGGGGAGCTGTTTTTT.

In this sample, this clonotype turned up a few times. The chain joins TRBV5-1 to TRBJ2-7, with D possibly TRBD2 on 5 matching bases. V was pared by 4 bases and J by 5 bases, with 13 bases between. Germline lookup yields CDR1 SGHRS and CDR2 YFSETQ. This CDR3 comprises 13 residues. Written as DNA, the CDR3 is TGCGCCAGCAGCCCTCTTTACGGGAACGAGCAGTACTTC. This encodes CASSPLYGNEQYF.

This clonotype was observed many times. The chain links TRBV2 to TRBJ2-7; D call uncertain. Germline loops: CDR1 SNHLY, CDR2 FYNNEI. This CDR3 contains 14 residues. Between the trimmed V and J ends, which lost 7 bases and 0 bases, there was a span of 13 bases. CDR3 DNA: TGTGCCAGCACCGAAACAGAGAGCTCCTACGAGCAGTACTTC. Translated: CASTETESSYEQYF.

This clonotype was observed at least ten times. This chain uses TRBV28 with TRBJ2-2; TRBD2 might be the D (6 bases). Germline CDR1 MDHEN, CDR2 SYDVKM. The V end was cut by 5 bases, the J end by 0 bases, with 10 bases between. The CDR3 consists of 15 residues. The CDR3 region is CASSPSSANTGELFF. The CDR3 region has the DNA TGTGCCAGCAGTCCATCTAGCGCGAACACCGGGGAGCTGTTTTTT.

Ten or more counts support this clonotype. The chain carries TRBV5-1 and TRBJ2-3; D perhaps matches TRBD2 (5 bases). The ends were cut back, 4 bases at V and 1 base at J, with 16 bases in the middle. The CDR3 covers 16 residues. The germline CDR1 and CDR2 sequences are SGHRS and YFSETQ. The CDR3 DNA is TGCGCCAGCAGCCCACGGACTTCTCCGCGCACAGATACGCAGTATTTT. Its protein is CASSPRTSPRTDTQYF.

In its sample, this clonotype was seen many times. The CDR3 here is CSALQGLQPQHF. The CDR3 DNA is TGCAGTGCGTTACAGGGGCTTCAGCCCCAGCATTTT. V is TRBV20-1 and J is TRBJ1-5; 7 nucleotides line up with TRBD1. The CDR3 length is 12 residues. Looked up from germline, CDR1 is DFQATT and CDR2 is SNEGSKA (reference sequence). Trimming took 6 bases from V and 6 from J; bases not matched to a gene: 5.

This clonotype has at least ten counts. The V and J genes are TRBV7-9 and TRBJ2-7; 7 bases are a match to TRBD2. Germline V gives CDR1 SEHNR, CDR2 FQNEAQ (reference sequence). Trimming removed 2 bases from V and 0 bases from J; junction bases left unmatched: 4. The length of the CDR3 is 15 residues. The CDR3 here is CASSLYAGVSYEQYF. DNA for the CDR3: TGTGCCAGCAGCTTATATGCGGGAGTCTCCTACGAGCAGTACTTC.

This clonotype has ten or more counts. The V gene is TRBV7-9, the J gene TRBJ2-3; 8 bases match TRBD1. This CDR3 is 15 amino acids long. Looked up from germline, CDR1 is SEHNR and CDR2 is FQNEAQ (reference sequence). Losses at the gene ends were 5 bases for V and 4 bases for J; bases not matched to a gene: 8. In DNA, the CDR3 is TGTGCCAGCAGCGCGACAGGGGTAGCCGCAGATACGCAGTATTTT. Its protein product is CASSATGVAADTQYF.

This clonotype was detected only a few times. This chain links TRBV2 with TRBJ1-2; TRBD1 agrees at 10 bases. CDR1 is SNHLY, CDR2 FYNNEI, per germline. The junction had 9 bases not matched to a gene; V was cut back by 2 bases and J by 9 bases. This CDR3 contains 15 residues. CDR3 DNA: TGTGCCAGCAGTGAAAATCTGGGACAGGGGTTTAGCTACACCTTC. Its translation is CASSENLGQGFSYTF.

Comments on this clonotype: One end of the junction fails to match germline, which may point to a read error. CDR3 protein: CASNRLAPPEVFF. For the CDR3, the DNA is TGTGCCAGCAATCGGCTGGCGCCTCCTGAAGTTTTCTTT. The rearrangement uses TRBV28 and TRBJ1-1; D is unclear. The CDR3 covers 13 residues. Germline-derived CDR1 and CDR2 are MDHEN and SYDVKM.

This clonotype was observed a few times. This chain connects TRBV6-1 to TRBJ2-5; D is ambiguous. Germline V gene lookup returns CDR1 MNHNS and CDR2 SASEGT. The length of the CDR3 is 13 residues. V lost 2 bases and J 5 bases, leaving 9 bases between the germline ends. For the CDR3, the DNA is TGTGCCAGCAGTGAATTCGCAATGGAGACCCAGTACTTC. It codes for CASSEFAMETQYF.

This clonotype came up a few times. The rearrangement links TRBV28 to TRBJ2-3, with D perhaps TRBD1 or TRBD2 (5 bases each). The CDR3 consists of 14 residues. CDR1 MDHEN and CDR2 SYDVKM come from the germline V gene. V lost 3 bases, J lost 2 bases, and 9 bases lay in between. For the CDR3, the DNA is TGTGCCAGCAGTTTCCCCGGGGCCACAGATACGCAGTATTTT. The encoded protein is CASSFPGATDTQYF. The whole variable domain, filled in from reference TRBV28 and TRBJ2-3, reads DVKVTQSSRYLVKRTGEKVFLECVQDMDHENMFWYRQDPGLGLRLIYFSYDVKMKEKGDIPEGYSVSREKKERFSLILESASTNQTSMYLCASSFPGATDTQYFGPGTRLTVL.

This clonotype was recorded many times. The chain uses TRBV7-9 and TRBJ2-1; the D is unclear. Germline CDR1 and CDR2: SEHNR and FQNEAQ (reference sequence). The length of the CDR3 is 16 residues. The V gene lost 0 bases and the J gene lost 5 bases, with 14 bases spanning the gap. CDR3 DNA sequence: TGTGCCAGCAGCTTAGCCCGCGAAGGGCGACACAATGAGCAGTTCTTC. This encodes CASSLAREGRHNEQFF.

This clonotype was counted between two and nine times. The chain couples TRBV9 to TRBJ2-2, with TRBD1 identical over 7 bases. The germline V gene has CDR1 SGDLS and CDR2 YYNGEE. After removal of 3 bases from V and 3 bases from J, the junction contained 14 bases not matched to a gene. This CDR3 comprises 18 residues. The CDR3 spells CASSEGVQGRTYTGELFF. For the CDR3, the DNA is TGTGCCAGCAGCGAGGGGGTACAGGGGCGCACGTACACCGGGGAGCTGTTTTTT.

The gene calls are TRBV7-8 and TRBJ2-7; D remains unclear. CDR3 length: 13 amino acids. From germline, CDR1 is SGHVS and CDR2 FQNEAQ. The V end lost 2 bases, the J end lost 3 bases, and 8 bases lay between the germline ends. This chain's CDR3 is CASSLRSRYEQYF. CDR3 bases: TGTGCCAGCAGCTTACGGAGCCGCTACGAGCAGTACTTC. Looking up the rest from reference TRBV7-8 and TRBJ2-7 gives the full variable domain: GAGVSQSPRYKVAKRGQDVALRCDPISGHVSLFWYQQALGQGPEFLTYFQNEAQLDKSGLPSDRFFAERPEGSVSTLKIQRTQQEDSAVYLCASSLRSRYEQYFGPGTRLTVT.

This clonotype was observed at least ten times. V usage is TRBV29-1 and J usage is TRBJ2-1; D is possibly TRBD2 (6 bases). The V end lost 7 bases, the J end lost 1 base, and 23 bases lay between the germline ends. Germline CDR1 reads SQVTM; CDR2 reads ANQGSEA. The CDR3 has 17 residues. Here the CDR3 reads CSARGGKVIGSYNEQFF. DNA of the CDR3: TGCAGCGCCCGGGGCGGGAAGGTTATTGGGTCCTACAATGAGCAGTTCTTC.

V gene TRBV27 combines with J gene TRBJ2-2; no firm D call. V lost 2 bases and J lost 9, with 7 bases in between. The CDR3 consists of 12 residues. Germline assignment: CDR1 MNHEY and CDR2 SMNVEV (reference sequence). CDR3 sequence (DNA): TGTGCCAGCAGTTTAATGGGCCGGGAGCTGTTTTTT. It specifies CASSLMGRELFF.

Regarding this clonotype: It may be a read error: a sequence one base away is much more abundant. V usage is TRBV5-1 and J usage is TRBJ2-5, with D perhaps matching TRBD1 or TRBD2 (5 bases each). Judging by the DNA end, TRBJ2-1 fits better; the J call may be wrong. The CDR3 spans 15 residues. CDR1 SGHRS and CDR2 YFSETQ come from the germline V gene. The CDR3 DNA follows: TGTGCCAGCAGCTTGGGGCGGGCTATCCAAGAGACCCAGTTCTTC. This codes for CASSLGRAIQETQFF.

This sequence joins TRBV7-2 and TRBJ2-7; 11 nucleotides agree with TRBD2. Germline V gives CDR1 SGHTA, CDR2 FQGNSA. V lost 5 bases to trimming and J lost 6 bases; unmatched junction nucleotides: 9. This CDR3 contains 15 residues. CDR3 nucleotides: TGTGCCAGCAGCCCCACGGGACTAGCGGAAATCGAGCAGTACTTC. This gives the protein CASSPTGLAEIEQYF.

The chain uses TRBV6-5 and TRBJ2-1, with D possibly matching TRBD2 (5 bases). Germline V gives CDR1 MNHEY, CDR2 SVGAGI. This CDR3 has 14 amino acids. Trimming took 0 bases from V and 8 from J, leaving 11 bases between them. This CDR3 is CASSYSGLRDEQFF. CDR3 coding DNA: TGTGCCAGCAGTTACTCCGGTTTGAGGGATGAGCAGTTCTTC.

Of note for this clonotype: A much larger clone is a single base away; this may be a read error. V usage is TRBV2 and J usage is TRBJ2-1; no clear D. The CDR3 is made up of 14 amino acids. CDR1 SNHLY and CDR2 FYNNEI come from the germline V gene. Here the CDR3 reads CASSPDPNYNGQFF. For the CDR3, the DNA is TGTGCCAGCAGTCCCGACCCTAACTACAATGGGCAGTTCTTC.

This chain links TRBV9 with TRBJ1-6; 7 bases fit TRBD1. Trimming removed 0 bases from V and 14 bases from J; junction bases left unmatched: 5. This CDR3 has 13 residues. The germline V gene has CDR1 SGDLS and CDR2 YYNGEE. In nucleotides, the CDR3 is TGTGCCAGCAGCGTAGGCACAGGGGAATCCCTCCACTTT. It translates to CASSVGTGESLHF.

The table lists this clonotype with many counts. The chain couples TRBV29-1 to TRBJ2-3; D is unclear. Trimming shortened V by 1 base and J by 4 bases, and 6 bases separated the two germline ends. The germline CDR1 and CDR2 sequences are SQVTM and ANQGSEA. The CDR3 consists of 12 residues. The CDR3 DNA follows: TGCAGCGTTGAAGGTTTTGCAGATACGCAGTATTTT. It yields the protein CSVEGFADTQYF.

This clonotype was recorded a few times. This may be a read error, as it is one base from a much larger clone. The rearrangement joins TRBV6-2 or TRBV6-3 to TRBJ2-1, with 9 bases fitting TRBD2. The CDR3 covers 16 residues. CDR1 is MNHEY and CDR2 is SVGEGT in the germline V gene. CDR3 coding DNA: TGTACCAGCAGTGGAGGCGGGAGGGCCAAACGCAATGAGCAGTTCTTC. Encoded protein: CTSSGGGRAKRNEQFF.

This chain joins TRBV6-2 or TRBV6-3 and TRBJ2-1; D unclear. The V and J ends lost 5 bases and 0 bases respectively, with 11 bases between them. Germline V gives CDR1 MNHEY, CDR2 SVGEGT. The CDR3 loop spans 15 amino acids. DNA of the CDR3: TGTGCCAGCAGTGAACTGCACCGCTCCTACAATGAGCAGTTCTTC. Translating gives CASSELHRSYNEQFF.

The J gene is TRBJ2-1, the V gene TRBV30; D not certain. Germline lookup yields CDR1 GTSNPN and CDR2 SVGIG (reference sequence). This CDR3 is 13 amino acids long. Trimming pared 4 bases from V and 4 bases from J, leaving 11 bases between. The CDR3 protein is CAWTPFLYNEQFF. The DNA of the CDR3 is TGTGCCTGGACGCCCTTTCTATACAATGAGCAGTTCTTC.

This clonotype was seen many times. This chain joins TRBV5-1 and TRBJ2-1, with 8 bases aligning to TRBD2. V gave up 5 bases and J gave up 5 bases; unmatched junction bases: 12. Germline loops: CDR1 SGHRS, CDR2 YFSETQ. This CDR3 spans 16 amino acids. The CDR3 region is CASRNDGTRGDNEQFF. As DNA, the CDR3 is TGCGCCAGCAGAAACGACGGGACTAGGGGAGACAATGAGCAGTTCTTC.